The 9 T cell receptor beta chains presented below share a single source sample, sequenced in a study of blood T cell repertoires in COVID-19. Only in-frame clones appear in the TCRdb table, and some are missing; sequencing was by immunoSEQ multiplex PCR. Among tens of thousands of clones, around nine tenths were seen once, and the ten largest hold approximately 8%. The source material was peripheral blood. These receptors all stem from a man aged 70 or older with active or convalescent COVID-19.

The CDR3: CASSLEKGGYEQYF. CDR3 nucleotide sequence: TGTGCCAGCAGCTTAGAAAAGGGAGGCTACGAGCAGTACTTC. V usage is TRBV7-2 and J usage is TRBJ2-7; D might be TRBD2 (6 bases). The germline V gene encodes CDR1 SGHTA and CDR2 FQGNSA. This CDR3 has 14 amino acids. Trimming pared 1 base from V and 3 bases from J, leaving 10 bases between.

The chain links TRBV5-4 to TRBJ2-3; the D is unclear. The V gene lost 2 bases and the J gene lost 0 bases, with 13 bases spanning the gap. Germline loops: CDR1 SGHNT, CDR2 YYREEE (reference sequence). This CDR3 region has 16 residues. The CDR3 protein is CASSFRVAASTDTQYF. CDR3 DNA: TGTGCCAGCAGCTTTCGGGTAGCAGCTAGCACAGATACGCAGTATTTT.

This sequence joins TRBV27 and TRBJ2-2; 7 bases line up with TRBD1. Germline CDR1 MNHEY, CDR2 SMNVEV (reference sequence). After removal of 6 bases from V and 1 base from J, the junction contained 11 bases not matched to a gene. The CDR3 is made up of 17 amino acids. CDR3 coding DNA: TGTGCCAGCAGCATACTCACCGGGACAGAGAACACCGGGGAGCTGTTTTTT. Translation gives CASSILTGTENTGELFF.

This chain joins TRBV2 and TRBJ2-2, with 7 bases lining up with TRBD1. With V trimmed by 8 bases and J by 6 bases, 6 bases remained unmatched. The germline CDR1 and CDR2 sequences are SNHLY and FYNNEI. This CDR3 is built from 13 residues. DNA for the CDR3: TGTGCCAGCGCCAGGGACAGCGCCGGGGAGCTGTTTTTT. Its protein is CASARDSAGELFF.

This chain joins TRBV5-5 and TRBJ2-2, with a possible D match to TRBD1 (6 bases). Deletions cut 4 bases from V and 2 bases from J, with 15 bases between. The germline gives CDR1 SGHKS, CDR2 YYEKEE (reference sequence). CDR3 length: 16 residues. DNA of the CDR3: TGTGCCAGCAGCCGGACGCCGGGACAAAACACCGGGGAGCTGTTTTTT. Protein: CASSRTPGQNTGELFF.

This chain connects TRBV18 to TRBJ1-1; TRBD1 aligns across 7 bases. V shed 2 bases, J shed 7 bases, and the junction held 4 bases outside the gene matches. Germline V gene sequence: CDR1 KGHSH, CDR2 LQKENI. CDR3 length equals 13 residues. This CDR3 is CASSPKQGIEAFF. The CDR3 nucleotides read TGTGCCAGCTCACCAAAACAGGGGATTGAAGCTTTCTTT.

V gene TRBV5-1 combines with J gene TRBJ1-4; 10 bases agree with TRBD1. The CDR3 spans 17 residues. J gave up 0 bases and V 3 bases, and 5 bases lay outside the gene matches. The germline V gene encodes CDR1 SGHRS and CDR2 YFSETQ. CDR3 DNA sequence: TGCGCCAGCAGCTCGACAGGGGGCGGATCAACTAATGAAAAACTGTTTTTT. Protein: CASSSTGGGSTNEKLFF.

This clone was counted once. This chain uses TRBV5-4 with TRBJ1-2; D uncertain. This CDR3 is built from 15 residues. Per germline, CDR1 SGHNT and CDR2 YYREEE (reference sequence). V dropped 4 bases and J dropped 0 bases, with 13 bases sitting between them. The CDR3 region is CASSPDGGTNYGYTF. CDR3 DNA: TGTGCCAGCAGCCCAGACGGCGGAACTAACTATGGCTACACCTTC.

This clone came up once. The chain has TRBV9 and TRBJ2-2; no clear D. With 4 bases removed from V and 1 base from J, the gap between germline ends came to 14 bases. Germline V gives CDR1 SGDLS, CDR2 YYNGEE. CDR3 length: 16 residues. The CDR3 region is CASSPTPGWNTGELFF. The CDR3 DNA is TGTGCCAGCAGCCCCACCCCCGGGTGGAACACCGGGGAGCTGTTTTTT.